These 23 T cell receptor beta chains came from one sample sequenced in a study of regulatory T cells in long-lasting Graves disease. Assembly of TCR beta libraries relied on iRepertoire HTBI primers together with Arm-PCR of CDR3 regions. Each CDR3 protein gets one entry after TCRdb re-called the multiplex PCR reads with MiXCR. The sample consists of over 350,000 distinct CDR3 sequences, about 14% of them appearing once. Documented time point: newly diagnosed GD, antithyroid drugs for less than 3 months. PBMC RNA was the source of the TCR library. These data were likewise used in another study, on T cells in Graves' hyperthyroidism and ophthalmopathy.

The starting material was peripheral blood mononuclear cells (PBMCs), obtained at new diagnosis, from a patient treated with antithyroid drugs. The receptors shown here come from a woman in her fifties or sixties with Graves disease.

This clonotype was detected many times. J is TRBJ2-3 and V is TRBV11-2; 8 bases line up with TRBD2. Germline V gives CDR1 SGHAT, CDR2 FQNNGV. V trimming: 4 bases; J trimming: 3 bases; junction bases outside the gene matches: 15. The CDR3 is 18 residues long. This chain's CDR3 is CASSSVGAAGARTDTQYF. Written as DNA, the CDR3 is TGTGCCAGCAGCTCGGTCGGTGCAGCGGGAGCTAGGACAGATACGCAGTATTTT.

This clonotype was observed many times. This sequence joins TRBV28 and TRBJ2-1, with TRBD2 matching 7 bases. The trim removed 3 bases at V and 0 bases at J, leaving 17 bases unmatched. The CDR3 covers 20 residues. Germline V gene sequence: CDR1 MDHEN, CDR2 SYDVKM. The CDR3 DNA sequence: TGTGCCAGCAGTTTGCTAGCTAGCGGACTAAAGGTTTACTCCTACAATGAGCAGTTCTTC. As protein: CASSLLASGLKVYSYNEQFF.

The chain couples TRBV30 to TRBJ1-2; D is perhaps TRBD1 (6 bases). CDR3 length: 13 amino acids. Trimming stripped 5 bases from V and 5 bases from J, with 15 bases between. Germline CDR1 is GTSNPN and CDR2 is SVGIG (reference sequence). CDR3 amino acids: CAWSQGMGYGYTF. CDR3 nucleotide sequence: TGTGCCTGGTCCCAGGGGATGGGGTATGGCTACACCTTC.

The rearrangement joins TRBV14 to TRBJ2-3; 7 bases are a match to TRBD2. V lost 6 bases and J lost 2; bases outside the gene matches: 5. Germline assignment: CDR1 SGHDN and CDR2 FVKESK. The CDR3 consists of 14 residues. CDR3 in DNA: TGTGCCAGCAGTCGGACTAGGAACACAGATACGCAGTATTTT. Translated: CASSRTRNTDTQYF. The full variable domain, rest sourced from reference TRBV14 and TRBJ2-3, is EAGVTQFPSHSVIEKGQTVTLRCDPISGHDNLYWYRRVMGKEIKFLLHFVKESKQDESGMPNNRFLAERTGGTYSTLKVQPAELEDSGVYFCASSRTRNTDTQYFGPGTRLTVL.

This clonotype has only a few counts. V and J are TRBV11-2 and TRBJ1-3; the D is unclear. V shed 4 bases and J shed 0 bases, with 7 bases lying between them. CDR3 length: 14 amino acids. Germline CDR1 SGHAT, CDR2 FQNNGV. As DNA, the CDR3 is TGTGCCAGCAGCTATACAGCCTCTGGAAACACCATATATTTT. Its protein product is CASSYTASGNTIYF.

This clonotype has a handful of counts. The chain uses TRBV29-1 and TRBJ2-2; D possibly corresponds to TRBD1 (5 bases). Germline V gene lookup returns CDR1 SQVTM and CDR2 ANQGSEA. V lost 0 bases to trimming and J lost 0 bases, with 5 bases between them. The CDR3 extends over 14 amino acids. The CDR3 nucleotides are TGCAGCGTTGAAGACAGGGCGAACACCGGGGAGCTGTTTTTT. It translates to CSVEDRANTGELFF.

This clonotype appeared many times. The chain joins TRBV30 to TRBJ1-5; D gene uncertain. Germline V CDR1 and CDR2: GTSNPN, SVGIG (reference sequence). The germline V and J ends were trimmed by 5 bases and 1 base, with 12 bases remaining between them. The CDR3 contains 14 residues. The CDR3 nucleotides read TGTGCCTGGGCGAAAAGATTGAGCAATCAGCCCCAGCATTTT. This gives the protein CAWAKRLSNQPQHF.

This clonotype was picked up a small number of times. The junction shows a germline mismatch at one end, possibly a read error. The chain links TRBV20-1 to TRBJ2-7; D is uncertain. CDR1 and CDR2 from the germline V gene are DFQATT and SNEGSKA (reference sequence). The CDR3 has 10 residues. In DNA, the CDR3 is TGTGCATACCGCTCCTACGAGCAGTACTTC. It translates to CAYRSYEQYF.

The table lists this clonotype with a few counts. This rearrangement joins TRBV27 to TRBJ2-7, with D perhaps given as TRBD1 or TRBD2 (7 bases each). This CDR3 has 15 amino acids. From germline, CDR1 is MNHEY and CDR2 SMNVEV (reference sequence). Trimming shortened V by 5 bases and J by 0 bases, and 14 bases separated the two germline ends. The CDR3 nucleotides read TGTGCCAGCAGTGGCCCAGGGGGGGCCTCCTACGAGCAGTACTTC. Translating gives CASSGPGGASYEQYF.

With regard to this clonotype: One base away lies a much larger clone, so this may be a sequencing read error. CDR3 sequence reads: CASSTGIFSYERYF. The CDR3 DNA sequence: TGTGCCAGCAGCACAGGGATTTTCTCCTACGAGCGGTACTTC. V is TRBV5-6 and J is TRBJ2-7; D is possibly TRBD1 (6 bases). CDR3 size: 14 residues. Germline assignment: CDR1 SGHDT and CDR2 YYEEEE.

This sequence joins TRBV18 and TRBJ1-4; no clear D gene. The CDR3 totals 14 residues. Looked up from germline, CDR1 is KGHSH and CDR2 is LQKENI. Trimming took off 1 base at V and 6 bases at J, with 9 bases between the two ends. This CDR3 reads CASSPRGVDEKLFF. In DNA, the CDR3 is TGTGCCAGCTCACCACGGGGTGTAGATGAAAAACTGTTTTTT. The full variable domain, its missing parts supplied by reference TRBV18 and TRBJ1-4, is NAGVMQNPRHLVRRRGQEARLRCSPMKGHSHVYWYRQLPEEGLKFMVYLQKENIIDESGMPKERFSAEFPKEGPSILRIQQVVRGDSAAYFCASSPRGVDEKLFFGSGTQLSVL.

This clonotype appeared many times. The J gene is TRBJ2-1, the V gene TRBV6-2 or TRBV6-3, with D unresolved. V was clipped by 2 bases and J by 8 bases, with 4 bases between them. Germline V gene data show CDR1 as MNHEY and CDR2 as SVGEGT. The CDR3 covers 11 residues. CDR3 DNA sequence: TGTGCCAGCAGTTACCGATATGAGCAGTTCTTC. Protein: CASSYRYEQFF.

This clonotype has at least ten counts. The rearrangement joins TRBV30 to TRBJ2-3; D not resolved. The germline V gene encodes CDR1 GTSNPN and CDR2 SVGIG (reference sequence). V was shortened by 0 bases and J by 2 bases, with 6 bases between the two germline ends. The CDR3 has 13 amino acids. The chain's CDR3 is CAWSVRLTDTQYF. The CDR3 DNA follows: TGTGCCTGGAGTGTAAGGCTCACAGATACGCAGTATTTT.

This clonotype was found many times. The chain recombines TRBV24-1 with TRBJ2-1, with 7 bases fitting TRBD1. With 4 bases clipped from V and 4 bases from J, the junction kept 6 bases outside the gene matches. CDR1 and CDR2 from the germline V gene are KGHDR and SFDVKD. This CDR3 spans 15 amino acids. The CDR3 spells CATSDVQGIYNEQFF. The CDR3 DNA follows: TGTGCCACCAGTGACGTACAGGGGATATACAATGAGCAGTTCTTC.

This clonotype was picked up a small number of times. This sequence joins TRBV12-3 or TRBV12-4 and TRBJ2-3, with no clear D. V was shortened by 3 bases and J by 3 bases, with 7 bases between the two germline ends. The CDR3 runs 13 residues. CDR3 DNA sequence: TGTGCCAGCAGTTTTGAGCCGACAGATACGCAGTATTTT. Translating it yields CASSFEPTDTQYF.

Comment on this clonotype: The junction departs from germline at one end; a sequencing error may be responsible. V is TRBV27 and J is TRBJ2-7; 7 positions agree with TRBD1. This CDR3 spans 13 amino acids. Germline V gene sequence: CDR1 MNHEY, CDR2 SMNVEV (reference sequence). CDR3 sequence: CASGPTGLYGQYF. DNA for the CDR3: TGTGCCAGCGGCCCGACAGGGTTGTACGGGCAGTACTTC.

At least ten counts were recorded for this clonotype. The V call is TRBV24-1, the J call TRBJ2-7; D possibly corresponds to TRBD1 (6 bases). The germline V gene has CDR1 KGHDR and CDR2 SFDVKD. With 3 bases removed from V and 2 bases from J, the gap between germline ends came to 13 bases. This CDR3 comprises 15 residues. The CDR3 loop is CATSDGTPPAYEQYF. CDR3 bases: TGTGCCACCAGTGATGGGACACCACCAGCCTACGAGCAGTACTTC.

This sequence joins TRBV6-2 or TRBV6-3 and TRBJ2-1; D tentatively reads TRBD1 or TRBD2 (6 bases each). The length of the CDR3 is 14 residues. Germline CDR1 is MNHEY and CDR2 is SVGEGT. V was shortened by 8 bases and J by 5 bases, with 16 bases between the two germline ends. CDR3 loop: CASRWGAQDNEQFF. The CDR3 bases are TGTGCCAGCCGCTGGGGGGCGCAAGACAATGAGCAGTTCTTC.

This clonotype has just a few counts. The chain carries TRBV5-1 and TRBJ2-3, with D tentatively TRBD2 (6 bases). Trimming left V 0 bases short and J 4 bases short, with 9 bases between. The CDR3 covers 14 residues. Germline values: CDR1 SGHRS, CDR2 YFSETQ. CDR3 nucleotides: TGCGCCAGCAGCTTGGAATGGGGGGCAGATACGCAGTATTTT. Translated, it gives CASSLEWGADTQYF.

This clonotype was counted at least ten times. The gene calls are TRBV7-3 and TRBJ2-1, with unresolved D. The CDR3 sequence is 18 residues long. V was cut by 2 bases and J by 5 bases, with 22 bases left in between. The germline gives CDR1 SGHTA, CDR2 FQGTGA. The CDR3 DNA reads TGTGCCAGCAGCTTATGGGAACCTGGCGGCCGTAGGGACAATGAGCAGTTCTTC. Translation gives CASSLWEPGGRRDNEQFF.

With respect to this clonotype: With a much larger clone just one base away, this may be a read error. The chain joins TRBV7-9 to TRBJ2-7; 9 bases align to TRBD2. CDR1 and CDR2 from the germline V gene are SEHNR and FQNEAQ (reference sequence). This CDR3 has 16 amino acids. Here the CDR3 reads CASSLAFPSGRNEQHF. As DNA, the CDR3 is TGTGCCAGCAGCTTAGCGTTTCCCAGCGGGAGGAACGAGCAGCACTTC.

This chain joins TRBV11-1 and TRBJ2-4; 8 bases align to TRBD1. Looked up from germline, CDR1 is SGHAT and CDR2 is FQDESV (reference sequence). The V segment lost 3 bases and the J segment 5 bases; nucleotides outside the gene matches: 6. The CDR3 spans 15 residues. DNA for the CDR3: TGTGCCAGCAGCTTGGCCCCAGGGGGCCAAAACATTCAGTACTTC. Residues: CASSLAPGGQNIQYF.

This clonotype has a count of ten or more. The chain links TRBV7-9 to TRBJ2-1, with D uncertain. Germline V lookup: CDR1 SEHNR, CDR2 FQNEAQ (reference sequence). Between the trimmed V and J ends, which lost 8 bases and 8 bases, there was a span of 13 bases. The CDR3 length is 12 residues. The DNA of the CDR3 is TGTGCCAGCCTTCTGGCTAGGGATGAGCAGTTCTTC. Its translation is CASLLARDEQFF.